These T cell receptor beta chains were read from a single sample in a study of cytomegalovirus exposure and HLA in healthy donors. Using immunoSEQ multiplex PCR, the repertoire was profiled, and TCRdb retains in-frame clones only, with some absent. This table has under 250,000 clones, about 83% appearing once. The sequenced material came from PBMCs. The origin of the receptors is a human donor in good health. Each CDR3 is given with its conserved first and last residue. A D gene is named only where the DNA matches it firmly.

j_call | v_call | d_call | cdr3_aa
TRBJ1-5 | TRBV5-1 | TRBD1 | CASSPGDRVDQPQHF
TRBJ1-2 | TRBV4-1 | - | CASSSSAYGYTF
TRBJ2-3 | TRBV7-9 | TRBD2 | CASSPGLAGVADTQYF
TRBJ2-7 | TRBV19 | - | CASSPKANLEQYF
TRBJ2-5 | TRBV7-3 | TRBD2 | CASSLLSGGRETQYF
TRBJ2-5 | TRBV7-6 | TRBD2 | CASRGGRSRETQYF
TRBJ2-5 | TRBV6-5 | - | CASSYDPGMKTQYF
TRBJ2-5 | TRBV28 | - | CASSLGGGETQYF
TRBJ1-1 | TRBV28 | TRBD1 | CASSLRTGGTEAFF
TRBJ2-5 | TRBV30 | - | CAWSVQWTKKQETQYF
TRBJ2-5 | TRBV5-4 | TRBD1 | CASREGQGAGETQYF
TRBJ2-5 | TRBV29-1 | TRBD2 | CSGATGGQETQYF
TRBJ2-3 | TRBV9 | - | CASSVGSGQGGDTDTQYF
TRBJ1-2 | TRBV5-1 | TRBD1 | CASSLLGTGSGYTF
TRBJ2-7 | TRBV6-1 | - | CASSLPDITYEQYF
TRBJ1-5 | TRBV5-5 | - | CASSLAPTGLNQPQHF
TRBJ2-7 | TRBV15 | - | CATSTPRQGYDEQYF
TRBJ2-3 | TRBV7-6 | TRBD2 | CASSLGTSGSTDTQYF
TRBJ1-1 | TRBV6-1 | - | CASSESVVNTEAFF
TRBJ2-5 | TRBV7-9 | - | CASSPGTIGGETQYF
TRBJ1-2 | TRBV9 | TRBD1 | CASSTGQGADRYGYTF
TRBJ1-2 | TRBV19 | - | CASSPRTDNYGYTF
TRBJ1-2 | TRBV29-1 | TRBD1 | CSVRTGSNYGYTF
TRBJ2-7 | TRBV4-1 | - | CASSQGTVSYEQYF
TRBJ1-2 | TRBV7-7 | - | CASSWSGQDGYTF
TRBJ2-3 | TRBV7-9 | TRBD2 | CASSLAVAGGYTDTQYF
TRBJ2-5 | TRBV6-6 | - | CASSLAEETQYF
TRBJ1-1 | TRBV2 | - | CASRLGATEAFF
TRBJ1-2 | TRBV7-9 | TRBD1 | CASSEPGTALNYGYTF
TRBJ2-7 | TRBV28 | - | CASSSPDYTPSYEQYF
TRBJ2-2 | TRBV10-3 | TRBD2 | CAISGGLENSAGELFF
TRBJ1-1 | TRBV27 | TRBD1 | CASSLGTGHNTEAFF
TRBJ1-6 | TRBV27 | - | CASSHRTRGNSNSPLHF
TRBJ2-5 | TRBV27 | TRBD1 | CASSPQGDGKTQYF
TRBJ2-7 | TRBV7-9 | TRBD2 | CASSNNTRSSGNDEQYF
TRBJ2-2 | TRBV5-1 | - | CASSLGQAANTGELFF
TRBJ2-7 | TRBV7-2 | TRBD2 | CASSRTSGSDEQYF
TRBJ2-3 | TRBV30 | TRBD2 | CAWSVAGGGTDTQYF